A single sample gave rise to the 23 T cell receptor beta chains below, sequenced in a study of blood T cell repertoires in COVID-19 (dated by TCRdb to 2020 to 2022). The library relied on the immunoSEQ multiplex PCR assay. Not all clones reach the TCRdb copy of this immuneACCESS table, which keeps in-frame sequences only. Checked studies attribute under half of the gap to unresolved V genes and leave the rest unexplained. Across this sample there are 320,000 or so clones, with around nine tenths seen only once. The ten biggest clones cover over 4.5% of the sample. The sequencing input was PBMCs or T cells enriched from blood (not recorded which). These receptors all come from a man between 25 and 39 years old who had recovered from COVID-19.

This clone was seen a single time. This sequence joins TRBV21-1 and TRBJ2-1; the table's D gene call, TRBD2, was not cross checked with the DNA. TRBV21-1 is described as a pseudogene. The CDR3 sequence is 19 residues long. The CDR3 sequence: CASSNPSLSGGASYNEQFF. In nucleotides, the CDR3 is TGTGCCAGCAGCAACCCGAGCCTTAGCGGGGGGGCCTCCTACAATGAGCAGTTCTTC.

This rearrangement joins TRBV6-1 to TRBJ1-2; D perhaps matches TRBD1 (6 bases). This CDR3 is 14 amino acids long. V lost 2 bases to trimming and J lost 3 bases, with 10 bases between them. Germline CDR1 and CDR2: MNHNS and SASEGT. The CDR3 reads CASSERGLDYGYTF. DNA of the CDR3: TGTGCCAGCAGTGAAAGGGGGTTGGACTATGGCTACACCTTC.

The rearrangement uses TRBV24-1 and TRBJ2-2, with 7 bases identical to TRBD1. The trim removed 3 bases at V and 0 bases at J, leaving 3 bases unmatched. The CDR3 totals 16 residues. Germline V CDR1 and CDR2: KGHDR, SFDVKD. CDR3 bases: TGTGCCACCAGTGATCCGGGACAGACGAACACCGGGGAGCTGTTTTTT. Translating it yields CATSDPGQTNTGELFF.

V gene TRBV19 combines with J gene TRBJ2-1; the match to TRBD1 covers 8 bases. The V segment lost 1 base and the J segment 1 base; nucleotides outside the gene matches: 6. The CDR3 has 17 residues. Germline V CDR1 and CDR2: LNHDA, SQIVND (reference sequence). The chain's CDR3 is CASSIALGQGSYNEQFF. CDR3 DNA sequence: TGTGCCAGTAGTATAGCTTTAGGACAGGGATCCTACAATGAGCAGTTCTTC.

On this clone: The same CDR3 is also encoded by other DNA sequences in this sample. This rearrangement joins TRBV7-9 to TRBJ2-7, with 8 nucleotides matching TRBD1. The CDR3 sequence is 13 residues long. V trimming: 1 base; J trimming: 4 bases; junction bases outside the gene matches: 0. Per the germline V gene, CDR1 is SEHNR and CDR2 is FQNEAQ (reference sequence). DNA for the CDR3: TGTGCCAGCAGCTTAGACAGGGGGTACGAGCAGTACTTC. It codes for CASSLDRGYEQYF.

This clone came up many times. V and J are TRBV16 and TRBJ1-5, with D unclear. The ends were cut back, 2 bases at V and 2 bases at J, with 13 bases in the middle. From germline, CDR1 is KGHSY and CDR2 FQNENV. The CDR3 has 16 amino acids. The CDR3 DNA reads TGTGCCAGCAGCCAACTTCAAGGGAGTCGCAATCAGCCCCAGCATTTT. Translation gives CASSQLQGSRNQPQHF.

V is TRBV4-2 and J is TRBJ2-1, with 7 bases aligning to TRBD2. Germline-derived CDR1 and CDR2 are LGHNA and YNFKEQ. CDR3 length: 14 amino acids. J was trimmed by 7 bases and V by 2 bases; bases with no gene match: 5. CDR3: CASSQSGAPNEQFF. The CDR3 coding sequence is TGTGCCAGCAGCCAAAGCGGGGCCCCTAATGAGCAGTTCTTC.

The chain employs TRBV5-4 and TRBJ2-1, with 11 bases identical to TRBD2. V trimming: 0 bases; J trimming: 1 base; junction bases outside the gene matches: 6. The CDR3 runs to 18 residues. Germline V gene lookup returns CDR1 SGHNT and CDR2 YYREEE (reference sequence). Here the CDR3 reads CASSLVLAGGYSYNEQFF. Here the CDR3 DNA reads TGTGCCAGCAGCTTGGTCCTAGCGGGGGGTTATTCCTACAATGAGCAGTTCTTC.

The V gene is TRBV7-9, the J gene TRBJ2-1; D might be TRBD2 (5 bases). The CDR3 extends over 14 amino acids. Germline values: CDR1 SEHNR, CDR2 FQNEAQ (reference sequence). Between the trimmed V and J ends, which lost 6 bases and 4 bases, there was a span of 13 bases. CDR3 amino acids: CASSRNSAYNEQFF. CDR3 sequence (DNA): TGTGCCAGCAGTAGAAATAGCGCATACAATGAGCAGTTCTTC.

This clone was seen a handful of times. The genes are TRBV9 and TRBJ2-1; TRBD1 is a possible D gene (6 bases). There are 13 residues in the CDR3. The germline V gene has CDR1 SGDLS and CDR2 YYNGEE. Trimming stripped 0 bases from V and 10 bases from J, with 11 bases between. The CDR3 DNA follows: TGTGCCAGCAGCGTAGTTCAGGGGCGCGAGCAGTTCTTC. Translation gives CASSVVQGREQFF.

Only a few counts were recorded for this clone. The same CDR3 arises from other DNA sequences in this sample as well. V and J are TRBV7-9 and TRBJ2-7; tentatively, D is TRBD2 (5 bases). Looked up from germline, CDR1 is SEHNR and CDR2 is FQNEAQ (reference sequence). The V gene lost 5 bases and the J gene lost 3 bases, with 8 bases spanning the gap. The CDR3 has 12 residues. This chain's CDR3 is CASSPEGYEQYF. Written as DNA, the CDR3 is TGTGCCAGCAGCCCCGAGGGCTACGAGCAGTACTTC. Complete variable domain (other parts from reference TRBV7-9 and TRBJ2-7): DTGVSQNPRHKITKRGQNVTFRCDPISEHNRLYWYRQTLGQGPEFLTYFQNEAQLEKSRLLSDRFSAERPKGSFSTLEIQRTEQGDSAMYLCASSPEGYEQYFGPGTRLTVT.

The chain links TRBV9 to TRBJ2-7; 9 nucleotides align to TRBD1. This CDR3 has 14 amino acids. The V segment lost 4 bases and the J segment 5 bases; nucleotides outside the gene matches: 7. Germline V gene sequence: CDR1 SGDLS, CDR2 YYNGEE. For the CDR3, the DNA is TGTGCCAGCAGCACCACAACAGGGGGCCACGAGCAGTACTTC. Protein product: CASSTTTGGHEQYF.

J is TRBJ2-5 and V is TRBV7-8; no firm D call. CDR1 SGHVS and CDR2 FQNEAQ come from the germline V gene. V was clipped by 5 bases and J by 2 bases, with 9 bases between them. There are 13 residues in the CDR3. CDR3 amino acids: CASSLLQQETQYF. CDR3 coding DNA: TGTGCCAGCAGCCTCCTCCAGCAAGAGACCCAGTACTTC.

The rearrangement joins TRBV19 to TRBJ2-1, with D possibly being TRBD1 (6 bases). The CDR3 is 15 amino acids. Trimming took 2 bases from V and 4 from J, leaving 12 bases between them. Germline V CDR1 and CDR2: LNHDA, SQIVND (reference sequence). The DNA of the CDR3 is TGTGCCAGTAGTATAATGGGGACACCTTACAATGAGCAGTTCTTC. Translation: CASSIMGTPYNEQFF.

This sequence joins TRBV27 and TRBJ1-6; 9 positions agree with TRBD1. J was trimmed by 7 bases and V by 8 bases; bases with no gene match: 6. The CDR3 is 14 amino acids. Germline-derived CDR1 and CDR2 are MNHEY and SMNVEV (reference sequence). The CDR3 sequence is CASGEQGANSPLHF. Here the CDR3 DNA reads TGTGCCAGCGGGGAACAGGGGGCGAATTCACCCCTCCACTTT.

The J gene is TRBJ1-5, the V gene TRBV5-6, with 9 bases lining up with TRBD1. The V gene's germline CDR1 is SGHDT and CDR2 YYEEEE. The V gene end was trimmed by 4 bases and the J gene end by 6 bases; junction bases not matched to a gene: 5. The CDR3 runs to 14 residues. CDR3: CASSRDRESQPQHF. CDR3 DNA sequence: TGTGCCAGCAGCCGGGACAGGGAGAGTCAGCCCCAGCATTTT.

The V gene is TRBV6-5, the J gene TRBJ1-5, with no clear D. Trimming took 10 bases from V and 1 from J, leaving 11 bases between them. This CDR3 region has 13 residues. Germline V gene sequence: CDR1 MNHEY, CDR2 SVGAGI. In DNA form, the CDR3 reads TGTGCCATCACGTTGGGCAGCAATCAGCCCCAGCATTTT. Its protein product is CAITLGSNQPQHF.

The CDR3 here is CASSPSGQGDYGYTF. CDR3 sequence (DNA): TGTGCCAGCTCACCCAGCGGACAGGGTGATTACGGCTACACCTTC. V gene TRBV18 combines with J gene TRBJ1-2, with 8 bases matching TRBD1. The length of the CDR3 is 15 residues. Germline V gene data show CDR1 as KGHSH and CDR2 as LQKENI. V lost 3 bases to trimming and J lost 8 bases; unmatched junction nucleotides: 11. Full variable domain (remainder filled in from reference TRBV18 and TRBJ1-2): NAGVMQNPRHLVRRRGQEARLRCSPMKGHSHVYWYRQLPEEGLKFMVYLQKENIIDESGMPKERFSAEFPKEGPSILRIQQVVRGDSAAYFCASSPSGQGDYGYTFGSGTRLTVV.

CDR3 nucleotide sequence: TGTGCCAGCAGTTTCGGGGAGGAGAAGGGCCTTTTCACTGAAGCTTTCTTT. This encodes CASSFGEEKGLFTEAFF. This chain links TRBV28 with TRBJ1-1; D is undetermined. Germline CDR1 is MDHEN and CDR2 is SYDVKM. V lost 3 bases, J lost 4 bases, and 21 bases lay in between. The CDR3 extends over 17 amino acids.

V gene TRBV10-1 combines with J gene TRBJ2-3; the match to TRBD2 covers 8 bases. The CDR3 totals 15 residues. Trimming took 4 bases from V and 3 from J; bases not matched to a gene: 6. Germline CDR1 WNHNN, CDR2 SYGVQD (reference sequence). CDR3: CASSGSGGRTDTQYF. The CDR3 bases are TGCGCCAGCAGTGGCTCGGGGGGGAGGACAGATACGCAGTATTTT.

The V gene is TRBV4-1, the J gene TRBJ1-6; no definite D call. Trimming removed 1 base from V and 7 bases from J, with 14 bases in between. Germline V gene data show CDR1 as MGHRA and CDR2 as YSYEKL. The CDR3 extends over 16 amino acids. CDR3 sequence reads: CASSQVAGFANSPLHF. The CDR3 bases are TGCGCCAGCAGCCAAGTCGCAGGTTTTGCGAATTCACCCCTCCACTTT.

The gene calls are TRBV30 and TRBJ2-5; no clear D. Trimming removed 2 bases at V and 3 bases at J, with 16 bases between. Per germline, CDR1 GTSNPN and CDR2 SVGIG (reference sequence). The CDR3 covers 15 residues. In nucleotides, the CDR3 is TGTGCCTGGAGTCCTCAACCAGTCAGGAAAGAGACCCAGTACTTC. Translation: CAWSPQPVRKETQYF.

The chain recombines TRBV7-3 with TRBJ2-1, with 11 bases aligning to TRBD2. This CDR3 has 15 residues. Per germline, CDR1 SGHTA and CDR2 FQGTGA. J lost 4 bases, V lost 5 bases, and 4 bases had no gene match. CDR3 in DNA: TGTGCCAGCAGCCCCCTAGCGGGGGGTTACAATGAGCAGTTCTTC. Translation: CASSPLAGGYNEQFF. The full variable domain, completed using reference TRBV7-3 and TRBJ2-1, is GAGVSQTPSNKVTEKGKYVELRCDPISGHTALYWYRQSLGQGPEFLIYFQGTGAADDSGLPNDRFFAVRPEGSVSTLKIQRTERGDSAVYLCASSPLAGGYNEQFFGPGTRLTVL.